This T cell receptor beta chain was recorded in a study of T cells in Graves' hyperthyroidism and ophthalmopathy. CDR1 and CDR2 (germline): SGHTA, FQGTGA. This CDR3 comprises 13 residues. Trimming pared 2 bases from V and 6 bases from J, leaving 8 bases between. RNA transcripts gave rise to amplified TCR beta CDR3 regions. HTBI primers drove first-round RT-PCR of the TCR CDR3. TCRdb re-called the multiplex PCR reads through MiXCR, storing one row per CDR3 protein. Here the sample spans around 440,000 distinct CDR3 sequences, approximately 15% being singletons. Those with hyperthyroidism were 18 to 65 years old, newly diagnosed, and ill for under 2 months.

The genes are TRBV7-3 and TRBJ2-1; D not resolved. Sequenced sample: blood. This TCR was sampled from a woman aged 18-29 years with Graves' hyperthyroidism. The CDR3 sequence: CASSLFPSNEQFF. CDR3 in DNA: TGTGCCAGCAGCTTATTCCCAAGCAATGAGCAGTTCTTC.